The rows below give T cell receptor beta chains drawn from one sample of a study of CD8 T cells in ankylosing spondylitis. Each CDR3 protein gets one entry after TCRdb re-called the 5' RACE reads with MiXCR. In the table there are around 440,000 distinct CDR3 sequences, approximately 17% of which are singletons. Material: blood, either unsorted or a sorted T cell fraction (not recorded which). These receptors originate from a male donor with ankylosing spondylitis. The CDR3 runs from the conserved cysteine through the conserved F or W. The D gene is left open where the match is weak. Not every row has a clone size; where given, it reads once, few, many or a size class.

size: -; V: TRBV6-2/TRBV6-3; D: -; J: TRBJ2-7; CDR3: CASGSDLYEQYF; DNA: TGTGCCAGCGGCAGTGACCTCTACGAGCAGTACTTC
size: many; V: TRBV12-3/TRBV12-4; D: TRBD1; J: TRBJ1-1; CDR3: CASSPRGGQGNTEAFF; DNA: TGTGCCAGCAGTCCACGGGGGGGACAGGGGAACACTGAAGCTTTCTTT
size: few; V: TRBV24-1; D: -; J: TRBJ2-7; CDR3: CATSDAGTYEQYF; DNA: TGTGCCACCAGTGATGCGGGAACCTACGAGCAGTACTTC
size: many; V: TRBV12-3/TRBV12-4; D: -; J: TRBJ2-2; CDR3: CASSLYTGELFF; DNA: TGTGCCAGCAGTTTATATACCGGGGAGCTGTTTTTT
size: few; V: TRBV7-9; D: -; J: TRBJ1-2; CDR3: CASSPLSVGGYTF; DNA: TGTGCCAGCAGCCCGCTATCCGTGGGTGGCTACACCTTC
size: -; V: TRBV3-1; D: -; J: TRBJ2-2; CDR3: CASSQRWSEKHTGELFF; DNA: TGTGCCAGCAGCCAACGGTGGTCCGAAAAACACACCGGGGAGCTGTTTTTT
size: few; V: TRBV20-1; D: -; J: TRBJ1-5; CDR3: CSARTGARNQPQHF; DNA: TGCAGTGCTAGGACGGGGGCCCGCAATCAGCCCCAGCATTTT
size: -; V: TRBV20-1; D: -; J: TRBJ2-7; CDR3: CSASRTEYEQYF; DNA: TGCAGTGCTAGTCGGACGGAGTACGAGCAGTACTTC
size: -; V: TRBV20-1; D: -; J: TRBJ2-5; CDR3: CSASPWERAPQETQYF; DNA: TGCAGTGCCTCCCCGTGGGAGCGGGCCCCCCAAGAGACCCAGTACTTC
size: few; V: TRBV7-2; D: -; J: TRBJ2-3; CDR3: CASSLNPSTDTQYF; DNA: TGTGCCAGCAGCTTAAACCCTAGCACAGATACGCAGTATTTT
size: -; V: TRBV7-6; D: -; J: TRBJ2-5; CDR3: CASSLDSPRKTQYF; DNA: TGTGCCAGCAGCTTAGACTCCCCGCGGAAGACCCAGTACTTC
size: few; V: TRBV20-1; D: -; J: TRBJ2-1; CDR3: CSAPGRANEQFF; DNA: TGCAGTGCCCCCGGCAGGGCCAATGAGCAGTTCTTC
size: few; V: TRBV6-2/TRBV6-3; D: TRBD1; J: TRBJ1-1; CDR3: CASMYRGRSNTEAFF; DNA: TGTGCCAGCATGTACAGGGGCCGTTCGAACACTGAAGCTTTCTTT
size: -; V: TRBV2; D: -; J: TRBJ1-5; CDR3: CASSMGRGNQPQHF; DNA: TGTGCCAGCTCAATGGGCCGAGGCAATCAGCCCCAGCATTTT
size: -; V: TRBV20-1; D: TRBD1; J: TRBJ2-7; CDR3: CSATGVNYEQYF; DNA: TGCAGTGCAACAGGGGTAAACTACGAGCAGTACTTC
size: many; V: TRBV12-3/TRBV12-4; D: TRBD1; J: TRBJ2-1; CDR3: CASSGTGIYNEQFF; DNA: TGTGCCAGCAGCGGGACAGGGATTTACAATGAGCAGTTCTTC
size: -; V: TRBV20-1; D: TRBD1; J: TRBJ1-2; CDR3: CSASQPGQEDGYTF; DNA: TGCAGTGCTAGCCAACCGGGACAGGAGGATGGCTACACCTTC
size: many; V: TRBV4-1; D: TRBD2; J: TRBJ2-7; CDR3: CASSQSLAGALYEQYF; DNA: TGCGCCAGCAGCCAATCCCTAGCGGGGGCCCTTTACGAGCAGTACTTC
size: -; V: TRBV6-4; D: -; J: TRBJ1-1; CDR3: CASRAQGGSGTEAFF; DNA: TGTGCCAGCAGAGCACAGGGAGGGAGTGGCACTGAAGCTTTCTTT
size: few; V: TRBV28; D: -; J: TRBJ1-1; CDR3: CASSFPRTEAFF; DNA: TGTGCCAGCAGTTTCCCTCGGACGGAAGCTTTCTTT
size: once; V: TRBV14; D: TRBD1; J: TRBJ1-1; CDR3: CASSQAWTGVNTEAFF; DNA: TGTGCCAGCAGCCAAGCTTGGACAGGAGTTAACACTGAAGCTTTCTTT
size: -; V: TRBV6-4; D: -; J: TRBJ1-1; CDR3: CASSDKGNTEAFF; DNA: TGTGCCAGCAGTGACAAGGGGAACACTGAAGCTTTCTTT
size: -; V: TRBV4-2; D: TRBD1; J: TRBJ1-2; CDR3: CASSKQGEVDGYTF; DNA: TGTGCCAGCAGCAAACAGGGGGAGGTAGATGGCTACACCTTC
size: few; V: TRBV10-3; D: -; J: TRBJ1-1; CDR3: CAISSRDRTEAFF; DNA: TGTGCCATCAGTTCCCGGGACCGCACTGAAGCTTTCTTT
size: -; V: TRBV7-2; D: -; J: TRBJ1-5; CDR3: CASSLMLQEHQPQHF; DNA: TGTGCCAGCAGCTTAATGCTGCAGGAGCATCAGCCCCAGCATTTT
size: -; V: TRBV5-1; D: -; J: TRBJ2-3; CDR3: CASSLDPGEGTDTQYF; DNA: TGCGCCAGCAGCTTGGACCCGGGAGAGGGCACAGATACGCAGTATTTT
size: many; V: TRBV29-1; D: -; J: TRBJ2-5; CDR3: CSVEPSERETQYF; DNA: TGCAGCGTTGAACCGAGCGAGAGGGAGACCCAGTACTTC
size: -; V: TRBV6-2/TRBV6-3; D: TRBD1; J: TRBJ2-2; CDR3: CASRRGQGAYGELFF; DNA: TGTGCCAGCAGACGCGGACAGGGGGCGTACGGGGAGCTGTTTTTT
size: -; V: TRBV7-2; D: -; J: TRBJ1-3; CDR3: CASTLGGVGNTIYF; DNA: TGTGCCAGCACCTTAGGGGGGGTCGGAAACACCATATATTTT
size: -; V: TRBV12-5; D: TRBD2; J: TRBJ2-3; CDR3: CASGPSGGAVDTQYF; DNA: TGTGCTAGTGGTCCTAGCGGGGGGGCTGTAGATACGCAGTATTTT
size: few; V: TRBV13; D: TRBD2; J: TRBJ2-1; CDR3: CASSLGMTSGIYNEQFF; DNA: TGTGCCAGCAGCTTAGGAATGACTAGCGGGATCTACAATGAGCAGTTCTTC
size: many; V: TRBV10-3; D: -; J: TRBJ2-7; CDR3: CAISDIDEQYF; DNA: TGTGCCATCAGCGACATCGACGAGCAGTACTTC
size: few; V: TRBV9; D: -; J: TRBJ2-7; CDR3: CASSREAGSPYEQYF; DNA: TGTGCCAGCAGCCGTGAGGCGGGGTCGCCCTACGAGCAGTACTTC
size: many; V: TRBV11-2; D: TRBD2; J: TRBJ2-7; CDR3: CASSFLAEAVYEQYF; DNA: TGTGCCAGCAGCTTTCTAGCGGAGGCCGTCTACGAGCAGTACTTC
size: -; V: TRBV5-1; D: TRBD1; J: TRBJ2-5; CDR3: CASSTGTGQETQYF; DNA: TGCGCCAGCAGCACAGGGACAGGCCAAGAGACCCAGTACTTC
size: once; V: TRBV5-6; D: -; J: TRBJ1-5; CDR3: CASSWGTENQPQHF; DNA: TGTGCCAGCAGCTGGGGGACGGAAAATCAGCCCCAGCATTTT
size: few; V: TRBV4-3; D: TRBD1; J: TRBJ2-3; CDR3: CAPHRDRRTDTQYF; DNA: TGCGCCCCCCACCGGGACAGGAGAACAGATACGCAGTATTTT
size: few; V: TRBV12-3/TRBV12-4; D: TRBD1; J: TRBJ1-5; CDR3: CASRGQVGNQPQHF; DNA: TGTGCCAGCAGGGGACAGGTAGGCAATCAGCCCCAGCATTTT
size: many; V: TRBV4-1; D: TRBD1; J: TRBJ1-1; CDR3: CASSQHTGDTNTEAFF; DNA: TGCGCCAGCAGCCAACATACAGGGGATACGAACACTGAAGCTTTCTTT
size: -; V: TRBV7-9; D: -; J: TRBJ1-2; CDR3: CATSTKKVRKNYGYTF; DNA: TGTGCCACCAGTACAAAGAAAGTTAGGAAAAACTATGGCTACACCTTC